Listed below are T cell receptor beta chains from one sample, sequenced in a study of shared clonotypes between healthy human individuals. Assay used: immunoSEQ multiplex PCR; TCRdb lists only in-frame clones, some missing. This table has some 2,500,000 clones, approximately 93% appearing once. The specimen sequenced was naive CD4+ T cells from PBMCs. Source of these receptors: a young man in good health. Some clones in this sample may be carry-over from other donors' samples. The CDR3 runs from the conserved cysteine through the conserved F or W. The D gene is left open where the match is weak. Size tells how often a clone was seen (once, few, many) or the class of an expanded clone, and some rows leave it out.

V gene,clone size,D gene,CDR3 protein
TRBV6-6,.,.,CASSYWARPTDTQYF
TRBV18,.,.,CASSPPTQETQYF
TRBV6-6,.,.,CASSYEAEYEQYF
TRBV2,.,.,CASSVGFWETQYF
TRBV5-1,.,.,CASSGDTNTGELFF
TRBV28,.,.,CASSLSVRRTLRSYEQYF
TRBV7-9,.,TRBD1,CASSWRQGSNTEAFF
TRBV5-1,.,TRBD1,CASSLQGERTEAFF
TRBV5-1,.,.,CASSVGGSYNEQFF
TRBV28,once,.,CASRTGSYYEQYF
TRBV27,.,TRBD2,CASRAAGLAGATEQFF
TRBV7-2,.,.,CASSLRGTISGNTIYF
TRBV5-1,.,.,CASSLEQSGNTIYF
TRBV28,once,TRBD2,CASSLAGGPDTQYF
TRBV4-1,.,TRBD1,CASSLQTGVLITGELFF
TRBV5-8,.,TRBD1,CASSFGDRVSEKLFF
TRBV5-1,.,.,CASSLGSAGGNTIYF
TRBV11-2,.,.,CASSFEGGAGELFF
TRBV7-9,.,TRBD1,CASSLLGTGNEQYF
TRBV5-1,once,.,CASSPDGNTGELFF
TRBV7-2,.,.,CASSLIGPGSGYTF
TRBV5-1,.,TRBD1,CASRLGQASNQPQHF
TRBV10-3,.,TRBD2,CAISRTSGPYEQYF
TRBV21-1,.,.,CASSKEEIEAFF
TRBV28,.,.,CATSSNYGYTF
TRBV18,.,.,CASSQLAPNTGELFF
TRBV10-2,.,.,CASSEIYNSGNTIYF
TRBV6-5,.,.,CASRLTPNGNTIYF
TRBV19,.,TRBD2,CASSSSGRARWDEQFF
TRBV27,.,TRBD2,CASNGDGGWPTGELFF
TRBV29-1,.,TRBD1,CSVAQGAGADTQYF
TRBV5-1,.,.,CASRQDWNTGELFF
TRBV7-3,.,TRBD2,CASSRLAGGDADTQYF
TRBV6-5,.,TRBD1,CASSYRQGGETEAFF
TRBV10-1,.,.,CASSDFPRDATDTQYF
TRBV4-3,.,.,CASSQVKSSGANVLTF
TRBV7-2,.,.,CASSLAPMAGNEKLFF
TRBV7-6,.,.,CASSSRGISYNEQFF
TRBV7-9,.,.,CASSPNQGRSEAFF
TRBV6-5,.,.,CASSYGREGSSYTF
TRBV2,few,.,CASSPITGMDEKLFF
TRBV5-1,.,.,CASSLGQGMEKLFF
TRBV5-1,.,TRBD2,CASSSRLAGGPRETQYF
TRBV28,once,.,CASRTTRTGNYGYTF
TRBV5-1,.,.,CASLGLGRYGYTF
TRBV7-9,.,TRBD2,CASSLEAGGVNEQFF
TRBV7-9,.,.,CASSFLPNTEAFF
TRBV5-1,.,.,CASSSADRKGYTF
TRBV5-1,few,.,CASSLTGSNEKLFF
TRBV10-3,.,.,CAISGSGVGETQYF
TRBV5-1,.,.,CASSRRTGLSYEQYF
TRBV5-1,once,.,CASSLGSWGSEQYF
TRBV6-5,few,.,CASSYSGAYGYTF
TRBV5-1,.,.,CASSSTGDQPQHF
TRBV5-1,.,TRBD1,CASSQVDRVTDTQYF
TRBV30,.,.,CAWSVLRGGTDTQYF
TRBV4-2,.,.,CASSQVGERGETQYF